The source of this T cell receptor beta chain is a study of cytomegalovirus exposure and HLA in healthy donors. Researchers ran the PCR with 60 Vbeta and 13 Jbeta primers. TCRdb keeps only in-frame clones here, not all; method: immunoSEQ multiplex PCR. Here the sample spans 69,000 or so clones, 74% being singletons. Overall study findings and caveats: Using a false discovery rate of 0.05, a later analysis showed that some 16,000 TCR beta sequences were associated with HLA alleles.

Trimming cost V 4 bases and J 5 bases; bases outside gene matches: 2. Germline CDR1 reads KGHSH; CDR2 reads LQKENI. The CDR3 is 14 residues long. Points on this clone: Its antigen is unknown.

Sequencing input: PBMCs. This clonotype was sampled from a woman aged 55-75 years in good health and CMV-seropositive. The chain couples TRBV18 to TRBJ1-5, with 10 bases matching TRBD1. CDR3 nucleotide sequence: TGTGCCAGCTCACGAGGGACAGGGGATCAGCCCCAGCATTTT. Encoded protein: CASSRGTGDQPQHF.